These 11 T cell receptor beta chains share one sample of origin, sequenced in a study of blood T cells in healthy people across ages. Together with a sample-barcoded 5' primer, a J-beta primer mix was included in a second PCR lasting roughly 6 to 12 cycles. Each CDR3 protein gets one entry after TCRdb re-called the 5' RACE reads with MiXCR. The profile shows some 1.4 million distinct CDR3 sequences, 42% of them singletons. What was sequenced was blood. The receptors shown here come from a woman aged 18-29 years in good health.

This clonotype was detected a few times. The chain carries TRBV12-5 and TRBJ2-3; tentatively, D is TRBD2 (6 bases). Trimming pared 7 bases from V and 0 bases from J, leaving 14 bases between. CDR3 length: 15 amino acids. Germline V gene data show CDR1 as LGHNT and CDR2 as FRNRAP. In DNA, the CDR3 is TGTGCTAGTGCGCTAGCGTTCACTAGCACAGATACGCAGTATTTT. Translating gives CASALAFTSTDTQYF.

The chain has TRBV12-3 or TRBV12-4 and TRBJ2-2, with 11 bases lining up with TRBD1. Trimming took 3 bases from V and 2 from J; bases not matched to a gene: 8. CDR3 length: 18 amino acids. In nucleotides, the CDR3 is TGTGCCAGCAGTTTTGAGGGACAGGGGGAGGTCAACACCGGGGAGCTGTTTTTT. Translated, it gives CASSFEGQGEVNTGELFF.

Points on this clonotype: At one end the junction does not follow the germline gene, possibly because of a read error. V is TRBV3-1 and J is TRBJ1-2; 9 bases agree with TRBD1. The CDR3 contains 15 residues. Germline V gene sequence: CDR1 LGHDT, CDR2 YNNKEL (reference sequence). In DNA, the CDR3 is TGTGCCAGCCTGGCCCCGGGACAGGGATTCGGTGGCTACATCTTC. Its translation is CASLAPGQGFGGYIF.

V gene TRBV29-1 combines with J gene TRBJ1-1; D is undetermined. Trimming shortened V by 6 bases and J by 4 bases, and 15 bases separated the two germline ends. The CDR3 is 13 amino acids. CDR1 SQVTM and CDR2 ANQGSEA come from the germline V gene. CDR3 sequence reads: CSVSGVRSTEAFF. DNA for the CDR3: TGCAGCGTCAGCGGGGTGAGGAGCACTGAAGCTTTCTTT. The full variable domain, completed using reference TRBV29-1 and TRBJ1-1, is SAVISQKPSRDICQRGTSLTIQCQVDSQVTMMFWYRQQPGQSLTLIATANQGSEATYESGFVIDKFPISRPNLTFSTLTVSNMSPEDSSIYLCSVSGVRSTEAFFGQGTRLTVV.

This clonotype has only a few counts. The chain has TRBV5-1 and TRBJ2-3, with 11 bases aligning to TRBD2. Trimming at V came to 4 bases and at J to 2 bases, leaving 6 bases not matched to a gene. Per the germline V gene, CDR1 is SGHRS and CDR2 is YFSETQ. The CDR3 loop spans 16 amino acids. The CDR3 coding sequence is TGCGCCAGCAGCCAGGGACTAGCGGTCCTCACAGATACGCAGTATTTT. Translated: CASSQGLAVLTDTQYF.

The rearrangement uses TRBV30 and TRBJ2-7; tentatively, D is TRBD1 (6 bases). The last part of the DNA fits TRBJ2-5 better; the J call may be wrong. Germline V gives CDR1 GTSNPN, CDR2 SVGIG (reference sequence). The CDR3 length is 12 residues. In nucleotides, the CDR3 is TGTGCCTGGAACCAGGGGTGGGAGACCCAGTACTTC. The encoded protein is CAWNQGWETQYF.

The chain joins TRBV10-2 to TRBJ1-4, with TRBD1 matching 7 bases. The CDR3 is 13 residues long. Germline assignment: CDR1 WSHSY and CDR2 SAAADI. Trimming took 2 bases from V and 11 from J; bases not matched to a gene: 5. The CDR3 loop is CASSEETGWKLFF. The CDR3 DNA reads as TGCGCCAGCAGTGAGGAGACAGGGTGGAAACTGTTTTTT.

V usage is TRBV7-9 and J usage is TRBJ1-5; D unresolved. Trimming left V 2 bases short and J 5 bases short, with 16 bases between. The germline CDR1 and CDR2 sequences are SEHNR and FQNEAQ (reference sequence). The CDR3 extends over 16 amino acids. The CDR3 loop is CASSLFTGVRDQPQHF. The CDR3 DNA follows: TGTGCCAGCAGCTTATTTACTGGGGTTCGGGATCAGCCCCAGCATTTT.

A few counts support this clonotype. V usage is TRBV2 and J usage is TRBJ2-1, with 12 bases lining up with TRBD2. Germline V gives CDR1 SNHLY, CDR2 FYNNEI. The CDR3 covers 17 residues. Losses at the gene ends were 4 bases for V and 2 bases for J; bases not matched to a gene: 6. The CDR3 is CASSGLAGGHPYNEQFF. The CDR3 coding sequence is TGTGCCAGCAGTGGGCTAGCGGGAGGGCATCCCTACAATGAGCAGTTCTTC. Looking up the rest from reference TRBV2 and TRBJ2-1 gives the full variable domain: EPEVTQTPSHQVTQMGQEVILRCVPISNHLYFYWYRQILGQKVEFLVSFYNNEISEKSEIFDDQFSVERPDGSNFTLKIRSTKLEDSAMYFCASSGLAGGHPYNEQFFGPGTRLTVL.

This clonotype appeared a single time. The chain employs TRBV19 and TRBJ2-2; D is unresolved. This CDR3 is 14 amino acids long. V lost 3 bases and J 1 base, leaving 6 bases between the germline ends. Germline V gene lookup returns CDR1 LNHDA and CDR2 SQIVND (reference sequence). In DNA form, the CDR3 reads TGTGCCAGTAGTATTAAGGGGAACACCGGGGAGCTGTTTTTT. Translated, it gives CASSIKGNTGELFF.

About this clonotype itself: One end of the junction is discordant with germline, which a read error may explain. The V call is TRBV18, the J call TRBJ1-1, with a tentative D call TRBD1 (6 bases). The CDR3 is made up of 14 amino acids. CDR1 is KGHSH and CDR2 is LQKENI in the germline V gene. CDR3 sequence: CASSPQGYGTEAFF. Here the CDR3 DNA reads TGTGCCAGCTCGCCACAGGGTTACGGCACTGAAGCTTTCTTT.